The clone carrying this T cell receptor beta chain came up a few times. PCR was performed a second time for about 6 to 12 cycles using a sample-barcoded 5' primer and a J-beta primer mix. TCRdb passed the 5' RACE reads through MiXCR, listing each CDR3 protein once. The top ten clones hold under 3% of a sample with 600,000 to 900,000 distinct CDR3 sequences, around a quarter of them seen once. V dropped 1 base and J dropped 0 bases, with 23 bases sitting between them. The CDR3 contains 20 residues. Looked up from germline, CDR1 is SGHRS and CDR2 is YFSETQ. The sample comes from a study of blood T cells in healthy people across ages. This same sample was also part of a study on T cells of mothers and their children. That paper adds: Each donor was one of three healthy Caucasian mothers or one of their six children. Related mother-child pairs showed slightly higher but non-significant overlap than unrelated pairs.

V usage is TRBV5-1 and J usage is TRBJ2-1, with D tentatively TRBD1 (6 bases). This clonotype was obtained from a boy under 18 in good health. The sample consisted of blood. In nucleotides, the CDR3 is TGCGCCAGCAGCTTGAGGGGTAAGGGGGTAGCGCTGAGCTCCTACAATGAGCAGTTCTTC. Its translation is CASSLRGKGVALSSYNEQFF.